This section outlines one TCR beta chain sequence together with its context. The antigen is unknown. The CDR3 length is 15 residues. Trimming pared 2 bases from V and 3 bases from J, leaving 13 bases between. CDR1 and CDR2 (germline): MDHEN, SYDVKM. The source of the sample is a study of T cell repertoires in cytomegalovirus infection. Overall study: It was the public TCR beta signatures that indicated both CMV infection and matching HLA type. Points from the study as a whole: It was HLA-C-restricted CMV-specific TCR beta clonotypes that dominated the response ex vivo. Adding up the frequency of public TCR beta families identified people who carried CMV plus the relevant HLA.

TCRdb passed the reads through MiXCR, listing each CDR3 protein once. This table holds around 550,000 distinct CDR3 sequences, approximately 25% found once. The sample consisted of PBMCs. The source is a human donor in good health (CMV status not recorded). Some clones in this sample may be carry-over from other donors' samples. The J gene is TRBJ1-1, the V gene TRBV28; D unresolved. CDR3 nucleotide sequence: TGTGCCAGCAGTTTAACGCGGATCGGGCACACTGAAGCTTTCTTT. This sequence encodes CASSLTRIGHTEAFF.